This T cell receptor beta chain was found in a study of cytomegalovirus exposure and HLA in healthy donors. Regarding the study as a whole: TCR beta chain V- and J-gene trimming was linked, in a later analysis, to a missense variant in DCLRE1C. In an earlier analysis, in some 540 donors, most V segments appeared productive either ~87% or ~30% of the time. The study designated over 150 TCR beta chains cytomegalovirus-associated.

The PCR contained 60 Vbeta and 13 Jbeta primers. Produced via immunoSEQ multiplex PCR; TCRdb's table is partial and in-frame only. The sample includes around 88,000 clones, 78% of them seen just once. A note on this clone: Its target is unknown.

V lost 0 bases and J 7 bases, leaving 13 bases between the germline ends. The CDR3 sequence is 15 residues long. Germline loops: CDR1 MGHRA, CDR2 YSYEKL. Sequencing input: PBMCs. The V and J genes are TRBV4-1 and TRBJ1-5, with D possibly TRBD1 on 5 matching bases. The clonotype originates from a woman aged 35 to 49 in good health and CMV-seropositive. The CDR3 DNA sequence: TGCGCCAGCAGCCAAGAACGCGACAGTGAACAGCCCCAGCATTTT. This gives the protein CASSQERDSEQPQHF.